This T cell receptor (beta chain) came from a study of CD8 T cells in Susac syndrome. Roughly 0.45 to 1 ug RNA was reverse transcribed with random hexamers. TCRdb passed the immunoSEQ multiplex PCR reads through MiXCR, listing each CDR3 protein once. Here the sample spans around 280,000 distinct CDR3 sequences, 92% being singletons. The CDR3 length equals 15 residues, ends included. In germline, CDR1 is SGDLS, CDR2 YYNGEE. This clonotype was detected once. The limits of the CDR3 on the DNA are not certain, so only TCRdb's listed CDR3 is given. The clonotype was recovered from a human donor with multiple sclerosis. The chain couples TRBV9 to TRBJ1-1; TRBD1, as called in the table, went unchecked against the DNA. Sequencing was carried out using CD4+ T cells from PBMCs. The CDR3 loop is CASSVVLGPSGQAFF.